Given below is one T cell receptor beta chain in context. Which antigen it targets is not known. No clone much larger than this one lies a single base away; base qualities are absent. These data are taken from a study of blood T cell repertoires in COVID-19 (dated by TCRdb to 2018 to 2021). For the wider study: Samples from collaborators originated in the United States, Italy and Spain and spanned both the acute and convalescent phases of COVID-19. The prospective study material was composed of cDNA or gDNA derived from T cells, B-cell-depleted T cells, or PBMCs. Samples were obtained from the ongoing ImmuneRACE study (first 160 participants) and from over 1,000 subjects provided by 6 global collaborators. Deeply sampled blood TCRbeta repertoires from subjects exposed to, actively infected with, or recovered from COVID-19 were included in the dataset. A freely available public database, intended as a resource for researchers studying the immune response to SARS-CoV-2, is where the repertoires were released. Where available, HLA class I and class II types were obtained from metadata supplied by the sample provider rather than from assay-based typing. The sample metadata nearly always contained a de-identified subject ID, COVID-19 status, age in years and sex. Study-wide conclusions, independent of this receptor: The quantity of clinical and demographic metadata differed by source and by participant and was supplied without curation.

One collaborating source in Seattle enrolled patients while the patients were actively infected and followed the patients over time throughout the course of disease. The collaborating institutions used their own protocols to collect whole blood in K2EDTA tubes. For TCRbeta analysis, collaborator samples were shipped as frozen whole blood, as isolated PBMCs, or as DNA extracted from either sample type. From a lookup of the germline V gene (reference sequence), CDR1 and CDR2 are MNHNY and SVGAGI. The CDR3 runs 11 amino acids, cysteine and phenylalanine included. The read is trimmed to its CDR3 DNA, 33 bases read in frame from base 1. Trimming removed 6 bases from V and 3 bases from J, leaving 5 bases between the germline ends. The immunoSEQ Assay, a bias-controlled multiplex PCR, was used to amplify TCRbeta CDR3 regions from genomic DNA. The original pipeline was this. The number of nucleated cells in each sample was estimated by amplification of reference gene primers within the assay. Sequence reads were collapsed and filtered to measure the absolute abundance of every unique TCRbeta CDR3 rearrangement. Productive Simpson clonality was computed per sample as the square root of Simpson's diversity index over productive rearrangements. In TCRdb, the immuneACCESS table is reduced to in-frame sequences with V and J assigned. These tables do not hold every clone; where another copy was compared, an unresolved V gene accounts for under half, and the others remain unexplained. That table is the source of V, J and clone size, and D and trimming were worked out from the DNA. The table for this sample lists hundreds of thousands of clones; about 83% of them were counted only once. The ten largest clones take up around 1.3% of the sample.

This sequence uses TRBV6-6 and TRBJ2-5; the D gene cannot be named for sure. The sequence derives from a woman in her twenties or thirties with COVID-19, enrolled during active disease. Source material: peripheral blood. The CDR3 here reads CASRAEETQYF. The DNA is TGTGCCAGCAGGGCAGAAGAGACCCAGTACTTC.